This TCR beta chain came from a study of human T cells and chemical hapten exposure. This CDR3 spans 15 amino acids. Deletions cut 6 bases from V and 9 bases from J, with 18 bases between. Germline CDR1 and CDR2: LGHNT and FRNRAP. Before extraction, the whole blood was not fractionated, and total RNA was taken from it. Separate cDNA molecules received unique molecular identifiers, which the library attached to them. TCRdb reprocessed the 5' RACE reads via MiXCR and lists one record per CDR3 protein. The sample gives tens of thousands of distinct CDR3 sequences, about 8.4% of which show up once; approximately 2.1% is in the top ten.

The chain links TRBV12-5 to TRBJ1-6, with D possibly TRBD1 on 5 matching bases. The receptor's source is a male donor in good health. The CDR3 loop reads CASGPLRGGGSPLHF. The CDR3 nucleotides are TGTGCTAGTGGCCCCCTAAGGGGCGGTGGTTCACCCCTCCACTTT.